This TCR beta chain was identified in a study of T cells after somatic rescue of genetic block. The germline V gene encodes CDR1 MGHRA and CDR2 YSYEKL. This CDR3 has 15 amino acids. Trimming took 3 bases from V and 1 from J, leaving 11 bases between them. The protocol was immunoSEQ multiplex PCR, while the TCRdb copy is restricted to in-frame clones and leaves out a portion. Of more than 9,500 clones in the sample, less than 85% were seen once. The chain joins TRBV4-1 to TRBJ2-3; no definite D call. Sequenced: peripheral blood mononuclear cells (PBMCs). The receptor was isolated from a boy aged 5 to 17. In DNA form, the CDR3 reads TGCGCCAGCAGCCAGCTACATGGGGGCACAGATACGCAGTATTTT. As protein: CASSQLHGGTDTQYF.